This T cell receptor (beta chain) originates from a study of post-analysis software for immune sequencing data. Overall study context: Relapsing-remitting, secondary progressive and progressive-relapsing multiple sclerosis courses were included. General study findings and limits: Co-batched samples clustered tightly together by F measure. Controls significantly exceeded multiple sclerosis patients in normalized Chao1 diversity.

For this clonotype: Antigen unknown.

Tagging with unique molecular identifiers was a feature of the TCR beta cDNA libraries. TCRdb independently ran MiXCR on the PCR reads; one entry per CDR3 protein. The table lists hundreds of thousands of distinct CDR3 sequences, nearly 45% of them singletons, with about 12% in the top ten. The receptor was isolated from a girl between 5 and 17 years old with multiple sclerosis. What was sequenced was blood.

As DNA, the CDR3 is TGTGCCAGCAGTTTCTCCCGCCAGGGGGGTGTTGATGGGCAGTTCTTC. Translation: CASSFSRQGGVDGQFF. The gene calls are TRBV28 and TRBJ2-1; perhaps TRBD1 as D (7 bases). The V end was cut by 3 bases, the J end by 12 bases, with 24 bases between. CDR1 MDHEN and CDR2 SYDVKM come from the germline V gene. This CDR3 has 16 residues. Filled out from reference TRBV28 and TRBJ2-1, the complete variable domain reads DVKVTQSSRYLVKRTGEKVFLECVQDMDHENMFWYRQDPGLGLRLIYFSYDVKMKEKGDIPEGYSVSREKKERFSLILESASTNQTSMYLCASSFSRQGGVDGQFFGPGTRLTVL.